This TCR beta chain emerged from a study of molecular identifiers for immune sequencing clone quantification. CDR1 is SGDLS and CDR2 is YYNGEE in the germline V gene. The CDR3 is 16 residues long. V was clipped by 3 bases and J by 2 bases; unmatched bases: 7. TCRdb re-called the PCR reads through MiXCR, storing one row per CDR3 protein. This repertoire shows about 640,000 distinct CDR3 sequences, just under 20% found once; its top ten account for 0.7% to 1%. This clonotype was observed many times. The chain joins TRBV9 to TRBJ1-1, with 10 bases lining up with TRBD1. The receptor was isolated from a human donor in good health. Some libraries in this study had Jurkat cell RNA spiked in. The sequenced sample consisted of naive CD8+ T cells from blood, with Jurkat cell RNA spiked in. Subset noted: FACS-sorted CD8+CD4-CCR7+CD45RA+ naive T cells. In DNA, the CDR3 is TGTGCCAGCAGCGGGGACTGGACAGGGGGTAACACTGAAGCTTTCTTT. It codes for CASSGDWTGGNTEAFF.